The rows below give T cell receptor beta chains drawn from one sample of a study of long-term antiretroviral therapy in people with HIV. The data were produced by immunoSEQ multiplex PCR, yet TCRdb's version contains in-frame clones alone and is incomplete. The top ten hold 9% to 15% of the sample, which has tens of thousands of clones, around 81% seen once. The sample here was unsorted PBMCs, taken 0.1 years before starting antiretroviral therapy. These receptor sequences come from a middle-aged man with HIV. Both conserved end residues are part of each CDR3. Fields, in order: clone size, J gene, V gene, D gene, CDR3 DNA, CDR3 protein. The D gene is left open where the match is weak. Expanded clones are given a class, and other clones once, few, many or no size at all.

abundance: NA; j_gene: TRBJ2-3; v_gene: TRBV27; d_gene: NA; CDR3nt: TGTGCCAGCAGTTTGTTGGGGGGCCGAGATACGCAGTATTTT; CDR3aa: CASSLLGGRDTQYF
abundance: NA; j_gene: TRBJ2-1; v_gene: TRBV27; d_gene: TRBD2; CDR3nt: TGTGCCAGCAGTTTACCGACTAGCGGCGATGAAAAGCAGTTCTTC; CDR3aa: CASSLPTSGDEKQFF
abundance: NA; j_gene: TRBJ1-2; v_gene: TRBV7-2; d_gene: TRBD1; CDR3nt: TGTGCCAGCAGCTTAGAGAGGGGGCGCAACTATGGCTACACCTTC; CDR3aa: CASSLERGRNYGYTF
abundance: NA; j_gene: TRBJ2-7; v_gene: TRBV27; d_gene: NA; CDR3nt: TGTGCCAGCAGTTTAAACGGGGGGCTATCCCACGAGCAGTACTTC; CDR3aa: CASSLNGGLSHEQYF
abundance: few; j_gene: TRBJ2-7; v_gene: TRBV5-1; d_gene: NA; CDR3nt: TGCGCCAGCAGCTTGGGGTCATTCTACGAGCAGTACTTC; CDR3aa: CASSLGSFYEQYF
abundance: NA; j_gene: TRBJ1-5; v_gene: TRBV6-6; d_gene: NA; CDR3nt: TGTGCCAGCAGTCCGGGTGGGAATCAGCCCCAGCATTTT; CDR3aa: CASSPGGNQPQHF
abundance: few; j_gene: TRBJ1-1; v_gene: TRBV5-4; d_gene: NA; CDR3nt: TGTGCCAGCAGTCTTAACACTGAAGCTTTCTTT; CDR3aa: CASSLNTEAFF
abundance: NA; j_gene: TRBJ1-4; v_gene: TRBV7-9; d_gene: NA; CDR3nt: TGTGCCAGCAGCGACAGCCTGGGTGAAAAACTGTTTTTT; CDR3aa: CASSDSLGEKLFF
abundance: NA; j_gene: TRBJ2-5; v_gene: TRBV5-1; d_gene: NA; CDR3nt: TGCGCCAGCAGCTTTATGATGGCAGAGCTTTTACAAGAGACCCAGTACTTC; CDR3aa: CASSFMMAELLQETQYF
abundance: few; j_gene: TRBJ2-7; v_gene: TRBV6-5; d_gene: NA; CDR3nt: TGTGCCAGCAGCCACAGGGAGGGCTACGAGCAGTACTTC; CDR3aa: CASSHREGYEQYF
abundance: NA; j_gene: TRBJ2-2; v_gene: TRBV6-6; d_gene: TRBD2; CDR3nt: TGTGCCAGCAGAGGGACTAGCGGGAGGGCCGGGGAGCTGTTTTTT; CDR3aa: CASRGTSGRAGELFF
abundance: NA; j_gene: TRBJ2-3; v_gene: TRBV5-4; d_gene: TRBD2; CDR3nt: TGTGCCAGCGCCCGGGGGGGGGCCCCCTCGATCACAGATACGCAGTATTTT; CDR3aa: CASARGGAPSITDTQYF
abundance: NA; j_gene: TRBJ2-3; v_gene: TRBV28; d_gene: NA; CDR3nt: TGTGCCAGCAGTTTAAGTAGCGGACGTAGCACAGATACGCAGTATTTT; CDR3aa: CASSLSSGRSTDTQYF
abundance: NA; j_gene: TRBJ2-3; v_gene: TRBV7-8; d_gene: NA; CDR3nt: TGTGCCAGCAGCCCCTGGGGGGGGGCACCAGATACGCAGTATTTT; CDR3aa: CASSPWGGAPDTQYF
abundance: once; j_gene: TRBJ2-7; v_gene: TRBV25-1; d_gene: NA; CDR3nt: TGTGCCAGCATTGGGCCGGGACAATCTTCCTACGAGCAGTACTTC; CDR3aa: CASIGPGQSSYEQYF
abundance: NA; j_gene: TRBJ2-3; v_gene: TRBV5-1; d_gene: TRBD2; CDR3nt: TGCGCCAGCAGCTTCTCCGGGACTAGCGGGGGGGATACGCAGTATTTT; CDR3aa: CASSFSGTSGGDTQYF
abundance: NA; j_gene: TRBJ2-7; v_gene: TRBV19; d_gene: NA; CDR3nt: TGTGCCAGTAGTATCTCCGGGACGCCAGCAGAAGAGCAGTACTTC; CDR3aa: CASSISGTPAEEQYF
abundance: NA; j_gene: TRBJ2-7; v_gene: TRBV6-1; d_gene: NA; CDR3nt: TGTGCCACCCAACTCGGGGTTTCGAGCTCCTACGAGCAGTACTTC; CDR3aa: CATQLGVSSSYEQYF
abundance: NA; j_gene: TRBJ2-5; v_gene: TRBV19; d_gene: TRBD1; CDR3nt: TGTGCCAGTAAGGCGGGGACAGGGGAGACCCAGTACTTC; CDR3aa: CASKAGTGETQYF
abundance: NA; j_gene: TRBJ2-7; v_gene: TRBV7-2; d_gene: NA; CDR3nt: TGTGCCAGCAGCCCAAGGGCCCGGGGGGAGCAGTACTTC; CDR3aa: CASSPRARGEQYF
abundance: NA; j_gene: TRBJ2-7; v_gene: TRBV29-1; d_gene: NA; CDR3nt: TGCAGCGTGGGGGACCGGGACATGAGAACCTACGAGCAGTACTTC; CDR3aa: CSVGDRDMRTYEQYF
abundance: medium-sized; j_gene: TRBJ2-3; v_gene: TRBV4-1; d_gene: NA; CDR3nt: TGCGCCAGCAGCCAAGATGGCGATACGCAGTATTTT; CDR3aa: CASSQDGDTQYF
abundance: NA; j_gene: TRBJ2-7; v_gene: TRBV9; d_gene: TRBD1; CDR3nt: TGTGCCAGCAGCGCTACCGGGACAGGGCGAGGAGAGCAGTACTTC; CDR3aa: CASSATGTGRGEQYF
abundance: NA; j_gene: TRBJ2-7; v_gene: TRBV5-6; d_gene: TRBD2; CDR3nt: TGTGCCAGCAGCTTTGGACTAGCGGGGGGGTTTTCCTACGAGCAGTACTTC; CDR3aa: CASSFGLAGGFSYEQYF
abundance: NA; j_gene: TRBJ2-2; v_gene: TRBV7-9; d_gene: TRBD1; CDR3nt: TGTGCCAGCAGCTTCGACAGGGCGAACACCGGGGAGCTGTTTTTT; CDR3aa: CASSFDRANTGELFF
abundance: NA; j_gene: TRBJ1-6; v_gene: TRBV7-9; d_gene: NA; CDR3nt: TGTGCCAGCAGCTTAGACACCAATTCACCCCTCCACTTT; CDR3aa: CASSLDTNSPLHF
abundance: few; j_gene: TRBJ2-6; v_gene: TRBV2; d_gene: TRBD2; CDR3nt: TGTGCCAGCAGTGAGAAACGGATAGGACTAGCGGCTTCTGGGGCCAACGTCCTGACTTTC; CDR3aa: CASSEKRIGLAASGANVLTF
abundance: NA; j_gene: TRBJ2-1; v_gene: TRBV30; d_gene: TRBD1; CDR3nt: TGTGCCTGGAGTTCGGGACAGTCCAATGAGCAGTTCTTC; CDR3aa: CAWSSGQSNEQFF
abundance: NA; j_gene: TRBJ2-3; v_gene: TRBV27; d_gene: NA; CDR3nt: TGTGCCAGCGAGGGAGATACGCAGTATTTT; CDR3aa: CASEGDTQYF
abundance: few; j_gene: TRBJ1-2; v_gene: TRBV19; d_gene: NA; CDR3nt: TGTGCCAGTAGTATATCGGCAGCATCTATGGGCTACACCTTC; CDR3aa: CASSISAASMGYTF
abundance: NA; j_gene: TRBJ2-3; v_gene: TRBV19; d_gene: NA; CDR3nt: TGTGCCAGTAGTTTGTCGGGATTTAGCACAGATACGCAGTATTTT; CDR3aa: CASSLSGFSTDTQYF
abundance: NA; j_gene: TRBJ2-7; v_gene: TRBV18; d_gene: NA; CDR3nt: TGTGCCAGCTCACCCTACAGTTACTACGAGCAGTACTTC; CDR3aa: CASSPYSYYEQYF
abundance: NA; j_gene: TRBJ2-7; v_gene: TRBV27; d_gene: NA; CDR3nt: TGTGCCAGCAGTTTTGGGGAAGGTATCAGTTACGAGCAGTACTTC; CDR3aa: CASSFGEGISYEQYF
abundance: NA; j_gene: TRBJ2-1; v_gene: TRBV6-4; d_gene: NA; CDR3nt: TGTGCCAGCAGTGAGCTAGCACGCGACAATGAGCAGTTCTTC; CDR3aa: CASSELARDNEQFF
abundance: few; j_gene: TRBJ2-7; v_gene: TRBV15; d_gene: NA; CDR3nt: TGTGCCACCAGCAGCTTGCCAGGTTCCTACGAGCAGTACTTC; CDR3aa: CATSSLPGSYEQYF
abundance: few; j_gene: TRBJ1-4; v_gene: TRBV7-9; d_gene: NA; CDR3nt: TGTGCCAGCAGCTTATTCGTTACTACGAATGAAAAACTGTTTTTT; CDR3aa: CASSLFVTTNEKLFF
abundance: NA; j_gene: TRBJ1-5; v_gene: TRBV4-3; d_gene: TRBD1; CDR3nt: TGCGCCAGCAGCCAAGGTCCTCCGGGACAGGGCCATAGCAATCAGCCCCAGCATTTT; CDR3aa: CASSQGPPGQGHSNQPQHF
abundance: NA; j_gene: TRBJ2-1; v_gene: TRBV7-9; d_gene: NA; CDR3nt: TGTGCCAGCAGCCGAGGGGCCCGTTACAATGAGCAGTTCTTC; CDR3aa: CASSRGARYNEQFF
abundance: NA; j_gene: TRBJ2-1; v_gene: TRBV7-2; d_gene: NA; CDR3nt: TGTGCCAGCAGCTTACAGGTCTCCTACAATGAGCAGTTCTTC; CDR3aa: CASSLQVSYNEQFF
abundance: NA; j_gene: TRBJ1-6; v_gene: TRBV19; d_gene: NA; CDR3nt: TGTGCCAGTAGTATAGGGACAGTTCCAACCCTCCACTTT; CDR3aa: CASSIGTVPTLHF
abundance: NA; j_gene: TRBJ2-7; v_gene: TRBV7-3; d_gene: TRBD1; CDR3nt: TGTGCCAGCAGCCGGGACAGGGGCTACGAGCAGTACTTC; CDR3aa: CASSRDRGYEQYF
abundance: NA; j_gene: TRBJ1-5; v_gene: TRBV19; d_gene: NA; CDR3nt: TGTGCCAGTAGTGTTTTACAGGGCCAGCCCCAGCATTTT; CDR3aa: CASSVLQGQPQHF
abundance: NA; j_gene: TRBJ2-2; v_gene: TRBV6-6; d_gene: TRBD1; CDR3nt: TGTGCCAGCAGCCGCCAGGGGGCCGCGAACACCGGGGAGCTGTTTTTT; CDR3aa: CASSRQGAANTGELFF
abundance: NA; j_gene: TRBJ1-2; v_gene: TRBV29-1; d_gene: NA; CDR3nt: TGCAGCGTTTCCACGGGACACGGTAATGGCTACACCTTC; CDR3aa: CSVSTGHGNGYTF
abundance: NA; j_gene: TRBJ1-3; v_gene: TRBV5-5; d_gene: NA; CDR3nt: TGTGCCAGCAGCACCACCGGACAAGCTGGAAACACCATATATTTT; CDR3aa: CASSTTGQAGNTIYF
abundance: once; j_gene: TRBJ2-3; v_gene: TRBV27; d_gene: TRBD1; CDR3nt: TGTGCCAGCAGTCCCGCGGGACAGGGGATTAGCACAGATACGCAGTATTTT; CDR3aa: CASSPAGQGISTDTQYF
abundance: NA; j_gene: TRBJ2-2; v_gene: TRBV5-1; d_gene: NA; CDR3nt: TGCGCCAGCAGGAGGGGAACAGAACAAGCCGGGGAGCTGTTTTTT; CDR3aa: CASRRGTEQAGELFF
abundance: NA; j_gene: TRBJ1-5; v_gene: TRBV7-2; d_gene: NA; CDR3nt: TGTGCCAGCAGCTTAGCCCTGACAGTTAGCAATCAGCCCCAGCATTTT; CDR3aa: CASSLALTVSNQPQHF
abundance: NA; j_gene: TRBJ2-1; v_gene: TRBV9; d_gene: TRBD2; CDR3nt: TGTGCCAGCAGCGCAAAGGTTGGGGGGATTAGCGGGGTCTACAATGAGCAGTTCTTC; CDR3aa: CASSAKVGGISGVYNEQFF
abundance: NA; j_gene: TRBJ1-3; v_gene: TRBV28; d_gene: TRBD1; CDR3nt: TGTGCCAGCAGGACCCGGACAGGTTCTTTCTCTGGAAACACCATATATTTT; CDR3aa: CASRTRTGSFSGNTIYF
abundance: NA; j_gene: TRBJ1-1; v_gene: TRBV4-3; d_gene: NA; CDR3nt: TGCGCCAGCAGCCAAGTGGTAAGGGGTGGTACTGAAGCTTTCTTT; CDR3aa: CASSQVVRGGTEAFF
abundance: once; j_gene: TRBJ1-2; v_gene: TRBV28; d_gene: NA; CDR3nt: TGTGCCAGCAGTACCTTTGAGGGGAACTATGGCTACACCTTC; CDR3aa: CASSTFEGNYGYTF
abundance: NA; j_gene: TRBJ2-7; v_gene: TRBV7-6; d_gene: TRBD1; CDR3nt: TGTGCCAGCAGCTTCGGAGGACAGGGATACGAGCAGTACTTC; CDR3aa: CASSFGGQGYEQYF
abundance: NA; j_gene: TRBJ2-5; v_gene: TRBV11-2; d_gene: NA; CDR3nt: TGTGCCAGCAGCCACTCCGTAGGGACCCAGTACTTC; CDR3aa: CASSHSVGTQYF
abundance: NA; j_gene: TRBJ2-1; v_gene: TRBV6-5; d_gene: NA; CDR3nt: TGTGCCAGCGGTAGGGACTACAATGAGCAGTTCTTC; CDR3aa: CASGRDYNEQFF
abundance: NA; j_gene: TRBJ2-7; v_gene: TRBV10-2; d_gene: TRBD2; CDR3nt: TGCGCCAGCAGTGAGTCGCGAGCGGGAGGGCTCTCCAGCGAGCAGTACTTC; CDR3aa: CASSESRAGGLSSEQYF
abundance: NA; j_gene: TRBJ2-5; v_gene: TRBV5-1; d_gene: TRBD1; CDR3nt: TGCGCCAGCAGGGAGACAGGGCACCAAGAGACCCAGTACTTC; CDR3aa: CASRETGHQETQYF